The source of this TCR beta chain is a study of blood T cell repertoires in COVID-19. Study background: Sites across the United States, Italy and Spain contributed samples from acute and convalescent COVID-19. The analysed material was cDNA or gDNA that came from T cells, B-cell-depleted T cells, or PBMCs.

CDR1 SNHLY and CDR2 FYNNEI come from the germline V gene. The CDR3 spans 12 residues. Trimming cost V 7 bases and J 1 base, with 7 bases left between them. The data were produced by immunoSEQ multiplex PCR, yet TCRdb's version contains in-frame clones alone and is incomplete. In the table there are approximately 290,000 clones, about 88% of which are singletons. This rearrangement joins TRBV2 to TRBJ2-5, with D tentatively TRBD2 (5 bases). The sample was peripheral blood. The source is a woman aged 60 to 75 with acute or convalescent COVID-19. The CDR3 DNA is TGTGCCAGCAAGGGAGCCCAAGAGACCCAGTACTTC. Its protein product is CASKGAQETQYF.